Listed here are 20 T cell receptor beta chains from one sample, sequenced in a study of regulatory T cells in long-lasting Graves disease. Sequencing libraries for TCR beta were prepared with iRepertoire HTBI primers and Arm-PCR of CDR3 regions. TCRdb recomputed calls from the multiplex PCR reads with MiXCR, one row per CDR3 protein. The repertoire has 650,000 to 850,000 distinct CDR3 sequences, 25% to 30% of them found once; the top ten carry around 42%. The time point was: persistent/refractory GD, antithyroid drugs over 5 years with positive TRAb. After RNA was extracted from PBMCs, the TCR library was made from it. The specimen comprised peripheral blood mononuclear cells (PBMCs), sampled when the disease was refractory, from a patient treated with antithyroid drugs. These receptors came from a female donor with Graves disease.

This chain joins TRBV3-1 and TRBJ1-2; 8 bases match TRBD1. The CDR3 is 15 amino acids. V gave up 4 bases and J gave up 6 bases; unmatched junction bases: 10. The germline CDR1 and CDR2 sequences are LGHDT and YNNKEL (reference sequence). CDR3 sequence reads: CASSPTQDRVHGYTF. The CDR3 DNA sequence: TGTGCCAGCAGCCCAACACAGGACAGGGTCCATGGCTACACCTTC.

This clonotype was counted only a few times. This chain connects TRBV6-1 to TRBJ2-7; 9 bases are a match to TRBD1. CDR1 is MNHNS and CDR2 is SASEGT in the germline V gene. CDR3 length: 15 amino acids. Trimming at V came to 6 bases and at J to 5 bases, leaving 11 bases not matched to a gene. The CDR3 is CASSQRDRVGDEQYF. The CDR3 DNA is TGTGCCAGCAGCCAGAGGGACAGGGTTGGGGACGAGCAGTACTTC.

This chain links TRBV6-1 with TRBJ2-7, with 10 bases that match TRBD2. This CDR3 has 15 amino acids. The ends lost 2 bases at V and 0 bases at J; junction bases unmatched: 1. Germline assignment: CDR1 MNHNS and CDR2 SASEGT. The CDR3 DNA reads TGTGCCAGCAGTGAAATAGCGGGAGGCTCCTACGAGCAGTACTTC. It translates to CASSEIAGGSYEQYF.

The gene calls are TRBV29-1 and TRBJ2-7; maybe TRBD2 (6 bases). This CDR3 has 15 amino acids. From germline, CDR1 is SQVTM and CDR2 ANQGSEA. Trimming took off 4 bases at V and 1 base at J, with 17 bases between the two ends. The CDR3 reads CSVVGGARGSYEQYF. CDR3 coding DNA: TGCAGCGTTGTCGGAGGGGCAAGAGGATCCTACGAGCAGTACTTC.

This chain connects TRBV30 to TRBJ1-1, with D possibly being TRBD1 (5 bases). The V and J ends lost 5 bases and 2 bases respectively, with 12 bases between them. Germline V gene data show CDR1 as GTSNPN and CDR2 as SVGIG (reference sequence). The CDR3 is 13 residues long. The CDR3 DNA reads TGTGCCTGGGGCCCTGACAGAAACACTGAAGCTTTCTTT. This sequence encodes CAWGPDRNTEAFF.

This chain links TRBV9 with TRBJ1-6; 7 bases line up with TRBD1. The CDR3 contains 15 residues. Trimming removed 3 bases from V and 9 bases from J; junction bases left unmatched: 9. Germline V gives CDR1 SGDLS, CDR2 YYNGEE. CDR3 DNA: TGTGCCAGCAGCGAACGGGACAGCCTTACTTCACCCCTCCACTTT. It specifies CASSERDSLTSPLHF.

This chain joins TRBV19 and TRBJ2-2; D unresolved. Per germline, CDR1 LNHDA and CDR2 SQIVND (reference sequence). The CDR3 has 14 residues. Trimming removed 9 bases at V and 1 base at J, with 12 bases between. The CDR3 here is CASELWENTGELFF. DNA for the CDR3: TGTGCCAGCGAATTGTGGGAGAACACCGGGGAGCTGTTTTTT.

This clonotype was observed many times. This chain uses TRBV6-2 or TRBV6-3 with TRBJ2-5; TRBD1 agrees at 9 bases. Unmatched junction bases numbered 15, after V lost 8 bases and J lost 5 bases. The germline CDR1 and CDR2 sequences are MNHEY and SVGEGT. This CDR3 has 16 amino acids. The CDR3 protein is CASRDRASQTWETQYF. CDR3 sequence (DNA): TGTGCCAGCCGGGACAGGGCGAGCCAAACGTGGGAGACCCAGTACTTC.

Many counts were recorded for this clonotype. The chain is built from TRBV6-5 and TRBJ2-7, with 7 bases fitting TRBD1. V shed 0 bases, J shed 2 bases, and the junction held 7 bases outside the gene matches. Germline V CDR1 and CDR2: MNHEY, SVGAGI. CDR3 length equals 16 residues. CDR3 amino acids: CASSYSEGQGAYEQYF. The CDR3 DNA is TGTGCCAGCAGTTACTCTGAGGGCCAGGGGGCCTACGAGCAGTACTTC.

CDR3 amino acids: CASSIQRLNQPQHF. CDR3 DNA: TGTGCCAGCAGTATCCAAAGGTTGAATCAGCCCCAGCATTTT. V usage is TRBV6-2 or TRBV6-3 and J usage is TRBJ1-5; D is ambiguous. V gave up 5 bases and J gave up 4 bases, with 12 bases separating them. Germline CDR1 is MNHEY and CDR2 is SVGEGT. This CDR3 region has 14 residues.

This chain connects TRBV28 to TRBJ1-3, with D maybe TRBD1 (5 bases). This CDR3 contains 14 residues. The V end lost 3 bases, the J end lost 2 bases, and 8 bases lay between the germline ends. Germline assignment: CDR1 MDHEN and CDR2 SYDVKM. CDR3 loop: CASSFQGTGNTIYF. The CDR3 bases are TGTGCCAGCAGTTTCCAGGGTACTGGAAACACCATATATTTT.

This clonotype was seen at least ten times. The chain combines TRBV12-3 or TRBV12-4 with TRBJ1-1; possibly TRBD1 for D (5 bases). CDR3 length: 16 amino acids. V lost 5 bases and J lost 0, with 16 bases in between. The CDR3 is CASSLGTRSMNTEAFF. DNA for the CDR3: TGTGCCAGCAGTCTGGGGACCAGGAGCATGAACACTGAAGCTTTCTTT.

The chain carries TRBV15 and TRBJ2-7, with no clear D. This CDR3 is built from 13 residues. Germline CDR1 and CDR2: LNHNV and YYDKDF (reference sequence). Trimming removed 0 bases at V and 7 bases at J, with 10 bases between. In DNA form, the CDR3 reads TGTGCCACCAGCAGAGATTCTTTGGCTGAGCAGTACTTC. Its protein product is CATSRDSLAEQYF.

The J gene is TRBJ1-1, the V gene TRBV10-3; D gene ambiguous. Germline V gene lookup returns CDR1 ENHRY and CDR2 SYGVKD. The CDR3 spans 13 residues. Trimming took 9 bases from V and 0 from J, leaving 11 bases between them. CDR3 coding DNA: TGTGCCATGACGGACGGCATGAACACTGAAGCTTTCTTT. It codes for CAMTDGMNTEAFF.

This clonotype was detected only a few times. The rearrangement links TRBV30 to TRBJ1-5; TRBD1 is a possible D gene (6 bases). Germline V gene data show CDR1 as GTSNPN and CDR2 as SVGIG (reference sequence). The CDR3 loop spans 14 amino acids. V shed 2 bases and J shed 2 bases, with 10 bases lying between them. As DNA, the CDR3 is TGTGCCTGGAGTTATGCAGGGGGCAATCAGCCCCAGCATTTT. Translated, it gives CAWSYAGGNQPQHF.

The genes are TRBV7-7 and TRBJ2-2; D remains ambiguous. CDR1 SSHAT and CDR2 FNYEAQ come from the germline V gene (reference sequence). Between the trimmed V and J ends, which lost 5 bases and 6 bases, there was a span of 13 bases. This CDR3 region has 14 residues. The CDR3 region is CASSDTYLAGELFF. In DNA form, the CDR3 reads TGTGCCAGCAGCGACACTTACCTTGCCGGGGAGCTGTTTTTT.

The rearrangement uses TRBV12-3 or TRBV12-4 and TRBJ2-3; the D is unclear. V lost 6 bases, J lost 5 bases, and 12 bases lay in between. CDR3 length: 13 amino acids. This CDR3 reads CASSLEERDTQYF. The DNA of the CDR3 is TGTGCCAGCAGCCTGGAAGAAAGAGATACGCAGTATTTT.

This chain joins TRBV2 and TRBJ1-6; TRBD1 might be the D (5 bases). Trimming cost V 7 bases and J 10 bases, with 29 bases left between them. The CDR3 consists of 18 residues. Germline values: CDR1 SNHLY, CDR2 FYNNEI. CDR3 sequence reads: CASTTRLGQGRGASPLHF. In DNA, the CDR3 is TGTGCCAGCACGACCCGGCTGGGGCAGGGTAGAGGTGCCTCACCCCTCCACTTT.

This rearrangement joins TRBV12-3 or TRBV12-4 to TRBJ2-7; 14 positions match TRBD2. The V and J ends lost 8 bases and 5 bases, in that order; junction bases with no gene match: 5. The CDR3 loop spans 14 amino acids. CDR3: CASDPGLAGDEQYF. The CDR3 nucleotides read TGTGCCAGCGACCCGGGACTAGCGGGAGACGAGCAGTACTTC.

This clonotype came up many times. The chain combines TRBV2 with TRBJ1-4, with D unresolved. The germline CDR1 and CDR2 sequences are SNHLY and FYNNEI. The V gene lost 6 bases and the J gene lost 8 bases, with 19 bases spanning the gap. This CDR3 is built from 15 residues. CDR3 sequence: CASSQTLPGGEKLFF. The CDR3 DNA reads TGTGCCAGCAGCCAAACCCTCCCGGGAGGCGAAAAACTGTTTTTT.